The following is a TCR beta chain sequence with its context. This entry comes from a study of blood T cell repertoires in COVID-19. The V gene end was trimmed by 3 bases and the J gene end by 7 bases; junction bases not matched to a gene: 6. The CDR3 contains 16 residues. Germline-derived CDR1 and CDR2 are SGHTA and FQGNSA. The repertoire was sequenced with immunoSEQ multiplex PCR; TCRdb's copy has only in-frame clones and lacks some. The sample yields around 310,000 clones, almost 90% seen once. This clonotype originated in a woman in her 40s with COVID-19, enrolled during active disease. The chain joins TRBV7-2 to TRBJ2-2, with 12 nucleotides matching TRBD2. The sequenced material came from peripheral blood. Here the CDR3 reads CASSFRLAGAGGELFF. The CDR3 DNA is TGTGCCAGCAGCTTCCGACTAGCGGGAGCAGGCGGGGAGCTGTTTTTT.